These 19 T cell receptor beta chains share one sample of origin, sequenced in a study of T cells in Graves' hyperthyroidism and ophthalmopathy (dated by TCRdb to between 2018 and 2020). Receptor amplification or capture employed multiplex PCR. TCRdb records Illumina HiSeq 2000 as the sequencer. TCR beta CDR3 regions were amplified from RNA transcripts. The first round of RT-PCR for the TCR CDR3 was performed with the HTBI primer set and the Qiagen OneStep RT-PCR kit. TCRdb reran the public reads through fastp at Q25 and MiXCR, keeping productive beta chains. A single entry per CDR3 protein holds the most common genes and DNA from its merged rows. The sample data list around 300,000 distinct CDR3 sequences, and approximately 15% of these were observed just once. Jointly, the top ten make up approximately 23% of the sample. Source material: blood. These receptors all come from a woman in her 30s with Graves' hyperthyroidism.

This clonotype was recorded a few times. The chain employs TRBV4-2 and TRBJ2-3; the D is unclear. CDR1 and CDR2 (germline): LGHNA, YNFKEQ. The CDR3 is 13 residues long. Trimming cost V 3 bases and J 4 bases, with 8 bases left between them. Here the CDR3 reads CASSHPKSDTQYF. The CDR3 nucleotides read TGTGCCAGCAGCCATCCCAAATCAGATACGCAGTATTTT.

This chain joins TRBV4-1 and TRBJ2-3, with D possibly being TRBD2 (5 bases). V was pared by 0 bases and J by 6 bases, with 22 bases between. Germline values: CDR1 MGHRA, CDR2 YSYEKL. This CDR3 contains 18 residues. CDR3 in amino acids: CASSQDRLQLVLRDTQYF. CDR3 DNA sequence: TGCGCCAGCAGCCAAGATAGACTACAACTTGTTCTTCGTGATACGCAGTATTTT.

This clonotype has ten or more counts. V gene TRBV30 combines with J gene TRBJ1-1; D not resolved. V lost 4 bases and J 4 bases, leaving 10 bases between the germline ends. CDR3 size: 12 residues. The germline gives CDR1 GTSNPN, CDR2 SVGIG (reference sequence). Here the CDR3 DNA reads TGTGCCTGGATTCCGGGGAGCACTGAAGCTTTCTTT. This gives the protein CAWIPGSTEAFF.

This clonotype was seen ten or more times. The chain employs TRBV2 and TRBJ2-7; D unresolved. CDR1 is SNHLY, CDR2 FYNNEI, per germline. V was shortened by 4 bases and J by 3 bases, with 16 bases between the two germline ends. The CDR3 is 15 amino acids. CDR3 in amino acids: CASSVTPALIYEQYF. The CDR3 DNA sequence: TGTGCCAGCAGTGTCACCCCAGCCCTGATCTACGAGCAGTACTTC.

Ten or more counts support this clonotype. The V gene is TRBV29-1, the J gene TRBJ1-3; D is uncertain. Trimming cost V 7 bases and J 3 bases, with 13 bases left between them. Germline V CDR1 and CDR2: SQVTM, ANQGSEA. The length of the CDR3 is 13 residues. CDR3 DNA: TGCAGCGCCGAGGGAGGGAGTGGAAACACCATATATTTT. Translation gives CSAEGGSGNTIYF.

This clonotype showed up just a few times. The rearrangement joins TRBV3-1 to TRBJ2-7, with 8 bases fitting TRBD1. The CDR3 runs to 15 residues. CDR1 and CDR2 from the germline V gene are LGHDT and YNNKEL (reference sequence). Trimming removed 1 base from V and 2 bases from J; junction bases left unmatched: 4. The CDR3 is CASSQVGTGAYEQYF. The CDR3 DNA is TGTGCCAGCAGCCAAGTTGGGACAGGAGCCTACGAGCAGTACTTC.

This clonotype was observed a handful of times. CDR3 sequence (DNA): TGCAGCGTTGTGGGGGGACAGGGGAGCTCCTACGAGCAGTACTTC. Its protein is CSVVGGQGSSYEQYF. J is TRBJ2-7 and V is TRBV29-1; 10 positions match TRBD1. The J segment lost 0 bases and the V segment lost 4 bases, leaving 6 bases of the junction unmatched. The CDR3 loop spans 15 amino acids. Looked up from germline, CDR1 is SQVTM and CDR2 is ANQGSEA.

This clonotype was observed at least ten times. The chain has TRBV20-1 and TRBJ2-7; the D gene could be TRBD1 or TRBD2 (5 bases each). The CDR3 has 14 amino acids. Deletions cut 3 bases from V and 6 bases from J, with 18 bases between. The germline V gene encodes CDR1 DFQATT and CDR2 SNEGSKA (reference sequence). The CDR3: CSASGGAEVSEQYF. CDR3 coding DNA: TGCAGTGCTAGTGGGGGTGCAGAGGTTAGCGAGCAGTACTTC.

The chain couples TRBV20-1 to TRBJ2-3, with 13 bases aligning to TRBD2. The CDR3 sequence is 17 residues long. The ends lost 5 bases at V and 0 bases at J; junction bases unmatched: 8. CDR1 DFQATT and CDR2 SNEGSKA come from the germline V gene (reference sequence). The CDR3 DNA follows: TGCAGTGCTTCCGGGACTAGCGGGGTCCTTAGCACAGATACGCAGTATTTT. Its protein is CSASGTSGVLSTDTQYF.

This clonotype was counted many times. The J gene is TRBJ2-7, the V gene TRBV20-1; 12 nucleotides align to TRBD2. CDR1 is DFQATT and CDR2 is SNEGSKA in the germline V gene (reference sequence). V lost 3 bases to trimming and J lost 5 bases; unmatched junction nucleotides: 8. The CDR3 loop spans 15 amino acids. The DNA for the CDR3 is TGCAGTGCTAGTCCCCCACTAGCGGGAGGCGACGAGCAGTACTTC. Its protein is CSASPPLAGGDEQYF.

The V and J genes are TRBV7-8 and TRBJ2-1; a possible D gene is TRBD2 (6 bases). V was cut by 1 base and J by 7 bases, with 17 bases left in between. CDR3 size: 16 residues. Germline values: CDR1 SGHVS, CDR2 FQNEAQ. This CDR3 is CASSLDPSAGGNEQFF. DNA for the CDR3: TGTGCCAGCAGCTTAGACCCATCAGCCGGAGGGAATGAGCAGTTCTTC.

On this clonotype itself: It may be a read error: a sequence one base away is much more abundant. The V call is TRBV7-2, the J call TRBJ2-7; D is unresolved. V was pared by 1 base and J by 5 bases, with 6 bases between. The germline V gene has CDR1 SGHTA and CDR2 FQGNSA. CDR3 length equals 12 residues. The CDR3 nucleotides are TGTGCCAGCAGCTTAGGTCACCACGAGCAGTACTTC. Amino acid sequence: CASSLGHHEQYF. Drawing the rest from reference TRBV7-2 and TRBJ2-7, the complete variable domain is GAGVSQSPSNKVTEKGKDVELRCDPISGHTALYWYRQSLGQGLEFLIYFQGNSAPDKSGLPSDRFSAERTGGSVSTLTIQRTQQEDSAVYLCASSLGHHEQYFGPGTRLTVT.

The chain combines TRBV20-1 with TRBJ1-2; D gene unclear. The V gene's germline CDR1 is DFQATT and CDR2 SNEGSKA (reference sequence). The length of the CDR3 is 12 residues. V was shortened by 0 bases and J by 4 bases, with 6 bases between the two germline ends. The CDR3 DNA reads as TGCAGTGCTAGAGAACGTTCCTATGGCTACACCTTC. Its translation is CSARERSYGYTF.

About this clonotype: This may be a read error: a much more frequent sequence differs by one nucleotide. The rearrangement joins TRBV30 to TRBJ2-7, with D possibly matching TRBD1 (6 bases). This CDR3 spans 15 amino acids. Germline assignment: CDR1 GTSNPN and CDR2 SVGIG (reference sequence). V lost 1 base to trimming and J lost 5 bases, with 18 bases between them. The CDR3 here is CAWSGGLGRDNEQYF. For the CDR3, the DNA is TGTGCCTGGAGTGGCGGTTTGGGCAGGGACAACGAGCAGTACTTC.

In this sample, this clonotype turned up a few times. This chain uses TRBV27 with TRBJ2-7, with a tentative D call TRBD1 (5 bases). Germline CDR1 and CDR2: MNHEY and SMNVEV (reference sequence). V was trimmed by 6 bases and J by 4 bases, leaving 16 bases between them. CDR3 length: 14 amino acids. For the CDR3, the DNA is TGTGCCAGCAGCACAGAAGGACAAACTTACGAGCAGTACTTC. Translating it yields CASSTEGQTYEQYF.

This clonotype was seen repeatedly, ten times or more. DNA for the CDR3: TGTGCCAGCAGCTCCCCGGGTGGCTATGGCTACACCTTC. Translated: CASSSPGGYGYTF. The chain joins TRBV13 to TRBJ1-2; D call uncertain. This CDR3 contains 13 residues. CDR1 PRHDT and CDR2 FYEKMQ come from the germline V gene (reference sequence). V was pared by 4 bases and J by 4 bases, with 10 bases between.

V is TRBV20-1 and J is TRBJ2-1; TRBD1 matches 9 bases. Germline values: CDR1 DFQATT, CDR2 SNEGSKA (reference sequence). After removal of 5 bases from V and 8 bases from J, the junction contained 10 bases not matched to a gene. The CDR3 length is 14 residues. CDR3 nucleotide sequence: TGCAGTGCTCCGGGACAGGGTAAAGTGTATGAGCAGTTCTTC. Amino acids: CSAPGQGKVYEQFF.

CDR3 DNA sequence: TGTGCCAGTAGTCTCCGGCCAGGGGAGTTCGGAAACACCATATATTTT. Amino acid sequence: CASSLRPGEFGNTIYF. The gene calls are TRBV19 and TRBJ1-3; D might be TRBD1 (6 bases). Trimming left V 5 bases short and J 4 bases short, with 18 bases between. CDR1 and CDR2 (germline): LNHDA, SQIVND (reference sequence). The CDR3 contains 16 residues.

The J gene is TRBJ2-3, the V gene TRBV29-1; a weak D match, TRBD1 (6 bases). Trimming removed 6 bases at V and 1 base at J, with 20 bases between. Germline CDR1 and CDR2: SQVTM and ANQGSEA. The CDR3 sequence is 16 residues long. CDR3 coding DNA: TGCAGCGTCGACTCCCCCCGACAGGCCGGCACAGATACGCAGTATTTT. This gives the protein CSVDSPRQAGTDTQYF.